The rows below give T cell receptor beta chains drawn from one sample of a study of OX40 agonist ivuxolimab in advanced cancers. Clones were read by immunoSEQ multiplex PCR, and TCRdb kept only the in-frame ones, dropping some. The table shows nearly 80,000 clones, with 70% to 90% occurring only once. The sequences come from CD4+ or CD8+ T cells sorted from blood, collected in a trial of the OX40 agonist ivuxolimab. These receptors were obtained from an adult with an advanced solid tumor such as melanoma, head and neck, liver or kidney cancer. Both conserved end residues are part of each CDR3. A D gene is named only where the DNA matches it firmly. Size is stated for part of the rows, as once, few or many counts, or as a class when the clone is expanded.

j_call clone_size v_call d_call cdr3_aa cdr3_nt
TRBJ1-2 - TRBV6-5 TRBD1 CASRPGGTYGYTF TGTGCCAGCAGACCAGGGGGGACTTATGGCTACACCTTC
TRBJ1-4 - TRBV5-1 - CASSLAGTRWEKLFF TGCGCCAGCAGCTTGGCCGGGACGCGATGGGAGAAACTGTTTTTT
TRBJ2-4 - TRBV19 TRBD1 CASSPQGAAKNIQYF TGTGCCAGTAGCCCCCAGGGGGCTGCCAAAAACATTCAGTACTTC
TRBJ2-1 - TRBV19 TRBD2 CASSFPGGSYNEQFF TGTGCCAGTAGTTTCCCGGGGGGGTCCTACAATGAGCAGTTCTTC
TRBJ2-3 - TRBV19 - CASKDRPSSTDTQYF TGTGCCAGTAAGGACCGGCCCTCTAGCACAGATACGCAGTATTTT
TRBJ2-4 once TRBV27 - CASREPDRIGNIQYF TGTGCCAGCAGGGAACCTGACAGGATCGGTAACATTCAGTACTTC
TRBJ1-1 - TRBV30 - CAWRGRGGTEAFF TGTGCCTGGAGGGGGAGGGGAGGAACTGAAGCTTTCTTT
TRBJ2-7 once TRBV11-1 TRBD1 CASSSRDRGRWEQYF TGTGCCAGCAGCTCAAGGGACAGGGGGCGATGGGAGCAGTACTTC
TRBJ2-2 - TRBV5-1 TRBD1 CASSLVGGATGELFF TGCGCCAGCAGCTTGGTAGGGGGCGCCACCGGGGAGCTGTTTTTT
TRBJ1-6 - TRBV2 TRBD1 CASSGQGADNSPLHF TGTGCCAGCTCGGGACAGGGGGCGGATAATTCACCCCTCCACTTT
TRBJ2-5 - TRBV5-6 TRBD1 CASSLLDRDVETQYF TGTGCCAGCAGCTTATTAGACAGGGATGTAGAGACCCAGTACTTC
TRBJ2-2 - TRBV2 - CASKKIEVNTGELFF TGTGCCAGCAAGAAGATTGAGGTCAACACCGGGGAGCTGTTTTTT
TRBJ1-3 - TRBV30 - CAWSVRMASGNTIYF TGTGCCTGGAGTGTACGGATGGCCTCTGGAAACACCATATATTTT
TRBJ2-3 - TRBV6-5 - CASLARGTQYF TGTGCCAGCTTAGCTAGGGGAACGCAGTATTTT
TRBJ1-2 - TRBV30 - CAWSVQEDYGYTF TGTGCCTGGAGTGTTCAGGAAGACTATGGCTACACCTTC
TRBJ1-2 - TRBV6-5 - CASSLGGGANYGYTF TGTGCCAGCAGTTTAGGAGGAGGGGCTAACTATGGCTACACCTTC
TRBJ2-1 - TRBV30 TRBD2 CASVGGTNYNEQFF TGTGCCTCTGTGGGGGGGACTAACTACAATGAGCAGTTCTTC
TRBJ2-7 - TRBV2 TRBD2 CASSPAGGTYEQYF TGTGCCAGCAGTCCAGCGGGAGGGACCTACGAGCAGTACTTC
TRBJ2-7 - TRBV2 TRBD2 CASSTTSGRTGDPYEQYF TGTGCCAGCAGCACCACTAGCGGGAGAACGGGCGATCCCTACGAGCAGTACTTC
TRBJ2-2 once TRBV6-5 TRBD2 CASSYWGERGTGELFF TGTGCCAGCAGTTACTGGGGGGAGCGGGGGACCGGGGAGCTGTTTTTT
TRBJ1-2 - TRBV14 - CASSQDRAANYGYTF TGTGCCAGCAGCCAAGATCGGGCAGCTAACTATGGCTACACCTTC
TRBJ1-1 - TRBV18 - CASSPPREINTEAFF TGTGCCAGCTCACCACCTCGGGAAATAAACACTGAAGCTTTCTTT
TRBJ2-3 - TRBV30 TRBD2 CAWSGGRGDTQYF TGTGCCTGGAGTGGGGGGAGGGGAGATACGCAGTATTTT
TRBJ1-1 once TRBV10-1 - CASSDNSPSPEAFF TGCGCCAGCAGTGACAATTCTCCGTCCCCTGAAGCTTTCTTT
TRBJ2-2 - TRBV19 TRBD1 CASSRRDRGRIGELFF TGTGCCAGTAGTAGAAGGGACAGGGGGCGGATCGGGGAGCTGTTTTTT
TRBJ2-4 - TRBV15 - CATSKVPRAKNIQYF TGTGCCACCAGCAAGGTCCCAAGGGCCAAAAACATTCAGTACTTC
TRBJ2-3 - TRBV5-1 - CASNRGWDGDTQYF TGCGCCAGCAATCGGGGCTGGGATGGGGATACGCAGTATTTT
TRBJ2-2 - TRBV2 - CASGTHTGELFF TGTGCCAGCGGGACACACACCGGGGAGCTGTTTTTT
TRBJ2-2 few TRBV5-1 TRBD2 CASSYSPGTSGANTGELFF TGCGCCAGCAGCTATTCCCCCGGGACTAGCGGGGCGAACACCGGGGAGCTGTTTTTT
TRBJ1-1 - TRBV7-9 - CASSGENTEAFF TGTGCCAGCTCAGGGGAGAACACTGAAGCTTTCTTT
TRBJ2-7 - TRBV7-9 - CASSWNLGGEQYF TGTGCCAGCAGCTGGAACCTTGGCGGGGAGCAGTACTTC
TRBJ2-5 - TRBV7-2 TRBD2 CASSLAGRGGGETQYF TGTGCCAGCAGCTTAGCAGGGCGGGGGGGCGGAGAGACCCAGTACTTC
TRBJ2-4 - TRBV4-1 - CASSQADADRNIQYF TGCGCCAGCAGCCAAGCGGACGCCGATCGGAACATTCAGTACTTC
TRBJ2-5 - TRBV13 TRBD2 CASSFWSGRARETQYF TGTGCCAGCAGCTTTTGGAGCGGGAGGGCTCGGGAGACCCAGTACTTC
TRBJ1-4 - TRBV2 - CASSRIPLDQKLFF TGTGCCAGCAGTAGGATCCCCCTGGATCAAAAACTGTTTTTT
TRBJ2-2 - TRBV6-5 TRBD1 CASSLPGGADTGELFF TGTGCCAGCAGTTTACCAGGGGGCGCAGACACCGGGGAGCTGTTTTTT
TRBJ2-7 - TRBV2 TRBD2 CASSPLAGGDYEQYF TGTGCCAGCAGTCCCCTAGCGGGAGGAGACTACGAGCAGTACTTC
TRBJ2-3 few TRBV29-1 TRBD2 CSATTSGRADTQYF TGCAGCGCTACGACTAGCGGGAGGGCAGATACGCAGTATTTT
TRBJ1-6 - TRBV6-6 - CASSYPEPGSPLHF TGTGCCAGCAGTTACCCTGAGCCGGGTTCACCCCTCCACTTT
TRBJ2-7 - TRBV19 TRBD1 CASSTRRGQGVGEQYF TGTGCCAGTAGTACTCGTAGGGGACAGGGAGTCGGGGAGCAGTACTTC
TRBJ2-1 - TRBV15 TRBD1 CATSRGGGQGANEQFF TGTGCCACCAGTCGAGGCGGCGGACAGGGGGCTAATGAGCAGTTCTTC
TRBJ2-5 - TRBV29-1 - CSVDPAGYPYF TGCAGCGTTGACCCTGCGGGGTATCCGTACTTC
TRBJ1-6 few TRBV6-5 - CASKQGTNSPLHF TGTGCCAGCAAGCAGGGGACGAATTCACCCCTCCACTTT
TRBJ1-1 - TRBV9 TRBD1 CASSVVGTGSTEAFF TGTGCCAGCAGCGTAGTAGGGACAGGGTCTACAGAAGCTTTCTTT
TRBJ2-2 once TRBV7-2 - CASRSGAIGELFF TGTGCCAGCAGATCCGGGGCCATCGGGGAGCTGTTTTTT
TRBJ2-7 - TRBV4-3 - CASSRVGLASYEQYF TGCGCCAGCAGCCGTGTGGGGCTAGCCTCCTACGAGCAGTACTTC